This T cell receptor (beta chain) emerged from a study of blood T cell repertoires in COVID-19. The table came from immunoSEQ multiplex PCR; TCRdb's copy has only in-frame clones and leaves some out. This table holds around 20,000 clones, 80% to 95% found once. Germline V gene data show CDR1 as LNHDA and CDR2 as SQIVND (reference sequence). Between the trimmed V and J ends, which lost 7 bases and 1 base, there was a span of 19 bases. The CDR3 consists of 16 residues. The sequencing input was peripheral blood. V gene TRBV19 combines with J gene TRBJ1-1; perhaps TRBD1 as D (6 bases). The receptor comes from a woman aged 45-60 years with active COVID-19. The CDR3 nucleotides read TGTGCCAGTACTTCTATATGGACAGCTCCGAACACTGAAGCTTTCTTT. Translated, it gives CASTSIWTAPNTEAFF.